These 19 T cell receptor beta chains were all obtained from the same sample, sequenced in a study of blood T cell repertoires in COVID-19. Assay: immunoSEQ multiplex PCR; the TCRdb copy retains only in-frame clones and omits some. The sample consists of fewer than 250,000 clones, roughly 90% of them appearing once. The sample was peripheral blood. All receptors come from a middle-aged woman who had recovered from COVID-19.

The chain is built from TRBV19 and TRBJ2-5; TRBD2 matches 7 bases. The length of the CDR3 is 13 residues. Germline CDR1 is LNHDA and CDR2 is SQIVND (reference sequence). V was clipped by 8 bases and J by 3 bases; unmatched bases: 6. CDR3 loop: CASEGGSKETQYF. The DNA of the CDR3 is TGTGCCAGTGAGGGCGGGAGCAAAGAGACCCAGTACTTC. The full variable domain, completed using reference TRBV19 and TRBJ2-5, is DGGITQSPKYLFRKEGQNVTLSCEQNLNHDAMYWYRQDPGQGLRLIYYSQIVNDFQKGDIAEGYSVSREKKESFPLTVTSAQKNPTAFYLCASEGGSKETQYFGPGTRLLVL.

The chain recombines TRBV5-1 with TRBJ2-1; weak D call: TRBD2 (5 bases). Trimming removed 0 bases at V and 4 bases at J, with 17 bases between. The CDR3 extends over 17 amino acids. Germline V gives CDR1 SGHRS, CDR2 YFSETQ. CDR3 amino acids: CASSLGAGIPLYNEQFF. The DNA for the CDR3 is TGCGCCAGCAGCTTGGGGGCGGGCATCCCCCTGTACAATGAGCAGTTCTTC.

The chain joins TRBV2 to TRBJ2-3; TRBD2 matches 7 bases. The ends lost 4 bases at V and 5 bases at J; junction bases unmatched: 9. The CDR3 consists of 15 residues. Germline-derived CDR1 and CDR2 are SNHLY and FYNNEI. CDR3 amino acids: CASSGTAGLGDTQYF. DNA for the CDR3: TGTGCCAGCAGTGGCACAGCGGGACTCGGAGATACGCAGTATTTT.

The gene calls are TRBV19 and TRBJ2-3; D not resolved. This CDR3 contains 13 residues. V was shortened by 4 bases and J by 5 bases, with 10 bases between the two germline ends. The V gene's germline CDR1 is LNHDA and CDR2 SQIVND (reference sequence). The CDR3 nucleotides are TGTGCCAGTAGTACCGGTATCATAGATACGCAGTATTTT. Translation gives CASSTGIIDTQYF.

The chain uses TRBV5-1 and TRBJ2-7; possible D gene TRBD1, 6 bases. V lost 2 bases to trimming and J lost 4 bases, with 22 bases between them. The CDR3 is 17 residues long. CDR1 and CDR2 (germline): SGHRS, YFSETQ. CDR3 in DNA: TGCGCCAGCAGCTTCGTCAGTATCAGGGGAGAACTTTACGAGCAGTACTTC. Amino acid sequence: CASSFVSIRGELYEQYF.

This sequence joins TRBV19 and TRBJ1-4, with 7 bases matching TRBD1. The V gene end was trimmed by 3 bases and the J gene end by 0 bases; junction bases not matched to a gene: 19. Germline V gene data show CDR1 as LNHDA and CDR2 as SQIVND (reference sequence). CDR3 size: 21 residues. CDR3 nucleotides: TGTGCCAGTAGTATCAAGAACAGGGGAACGACACAACTGCCAACTAATGAAAAACTGTTTTTT. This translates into CASSIKNRGTTQLPTNEKLFF.

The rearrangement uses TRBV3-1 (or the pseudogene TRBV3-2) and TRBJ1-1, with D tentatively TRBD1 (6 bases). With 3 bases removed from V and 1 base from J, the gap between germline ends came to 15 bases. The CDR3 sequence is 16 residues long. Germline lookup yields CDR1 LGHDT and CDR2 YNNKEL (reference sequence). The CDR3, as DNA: TGTGCCAGCAGCCACCGAATATGGACAGAGAACACTGAAGCTTTCTTT. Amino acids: CASSHRIWTENTEAFF.

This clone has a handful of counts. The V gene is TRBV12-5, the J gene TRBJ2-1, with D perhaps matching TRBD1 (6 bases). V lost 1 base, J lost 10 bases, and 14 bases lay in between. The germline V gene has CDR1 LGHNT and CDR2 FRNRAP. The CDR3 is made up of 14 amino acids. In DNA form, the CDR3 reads TGTGCTAGTGGTTTGGGCAACTTCAGGGGAGAGCAGTTCTTC. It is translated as CASGLGNFRGEQFF.

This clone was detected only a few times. The CDR3 DNA reads as TGTGCCAGCAGCTCGGGACTAGCGGGGAGGGAGACCCAGTACTTC. It specifies CASSSGLAGRETQYF. The chain has TRBV5-6 and TRBJ2-5, with TRBD2 matching 13 bases. J lost 5 bases, V lost 3 bases, and 4 bases had no gene match. The CDR3 loop spans 15 amino acids. From germline, CDR1 is SGHDT and CDR2 YYEEEE.

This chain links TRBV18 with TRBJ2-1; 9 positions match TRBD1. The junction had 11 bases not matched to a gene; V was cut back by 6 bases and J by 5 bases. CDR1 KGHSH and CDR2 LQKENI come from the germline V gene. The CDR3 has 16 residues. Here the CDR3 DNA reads TGTGCCAGCTCCTCGCCGGGGGACAGGGCTAACAATGAGCAGTTCTTC. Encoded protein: CASSSPGDRANNEQFF.

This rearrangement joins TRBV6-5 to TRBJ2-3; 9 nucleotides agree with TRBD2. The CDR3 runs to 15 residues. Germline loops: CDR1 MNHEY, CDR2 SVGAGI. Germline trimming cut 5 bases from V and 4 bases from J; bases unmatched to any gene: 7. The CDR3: CASSRLAEKADTQYF. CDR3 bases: TGTGCCAGCAGTAGACTAGCGGAAAAGGCAGATACGCAGTATTTT.

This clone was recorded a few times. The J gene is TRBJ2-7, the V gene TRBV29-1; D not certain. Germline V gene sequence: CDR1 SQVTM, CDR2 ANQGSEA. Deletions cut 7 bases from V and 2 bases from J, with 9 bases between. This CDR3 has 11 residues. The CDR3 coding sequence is TGCAGCGCCCTTAATACCTACGAGCAGTACTTC. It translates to CSALNTYEQYF.

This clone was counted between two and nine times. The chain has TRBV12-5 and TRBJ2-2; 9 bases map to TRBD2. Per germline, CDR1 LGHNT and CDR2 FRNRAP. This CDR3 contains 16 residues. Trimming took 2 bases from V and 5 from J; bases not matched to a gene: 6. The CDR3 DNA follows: TGTGCTAGTGGTTTGAGTAGCGGGAGTATAACCGGGGAGCTGTTTTTT. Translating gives CASGLSSGSITGELFF. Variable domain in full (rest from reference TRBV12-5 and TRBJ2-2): DARVTQTPRHKVTEMGQEVTMRCQPILGHNTVFWYRQTMMQGLELLAYFRNRAPLDDSGMPKDRFSAEMPDATLATLKIQPSEPRDSAVYFCASGLSSGSITGELFFGEGSRLTVL.

The CDR3 coding sequence is TGTGCCAGCAGCCTCGGATGGGGGGGATCCTACGAGCAGTACTTC. The encoded protein is CASSLGWGGSYEQYF. This chain uses TRBV7-8 with TRBJ2-7; TRBD2 matches at 7 bases. Unmatched junction bases numbered 8, after V lost 5 bases and J lost 1 base. The CDR3 is 15 amino acids. Germline-derived CDR1 and CDR2 are SGHVS and FQNEAQ.

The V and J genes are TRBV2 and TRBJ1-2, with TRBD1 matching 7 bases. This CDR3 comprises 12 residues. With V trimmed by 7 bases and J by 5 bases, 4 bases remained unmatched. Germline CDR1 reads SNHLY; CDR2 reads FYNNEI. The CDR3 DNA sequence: TGTGCCAGCAAACGGGACAGTTATGGCTACACCTTC. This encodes CASKRDSYGYTF.

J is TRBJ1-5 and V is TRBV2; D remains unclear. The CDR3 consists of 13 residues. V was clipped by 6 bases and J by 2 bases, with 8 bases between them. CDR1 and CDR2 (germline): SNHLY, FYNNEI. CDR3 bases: TGTGCCAGCAGGGCAGAGGGCAATCAGCCCCAGCATTTT. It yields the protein CASRAEGNQPQHF.

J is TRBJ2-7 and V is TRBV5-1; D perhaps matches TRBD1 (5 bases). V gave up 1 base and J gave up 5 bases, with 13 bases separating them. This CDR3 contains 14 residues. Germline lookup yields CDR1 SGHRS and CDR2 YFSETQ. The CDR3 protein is CASSLTGRADEQYF. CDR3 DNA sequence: TGCGCCAGCAGCTTGACTGGCAGGGCAGACGAGCAGTACTTC.

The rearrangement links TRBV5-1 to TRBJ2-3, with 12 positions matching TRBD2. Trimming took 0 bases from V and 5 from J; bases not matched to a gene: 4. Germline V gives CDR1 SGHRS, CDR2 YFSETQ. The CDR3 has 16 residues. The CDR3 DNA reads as TGCGCCAGCAGCTTGGTTCTAGCGGGAGGGGTAGATACGCAGTATTTT. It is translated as CASSLVLAGGVDTQYF.

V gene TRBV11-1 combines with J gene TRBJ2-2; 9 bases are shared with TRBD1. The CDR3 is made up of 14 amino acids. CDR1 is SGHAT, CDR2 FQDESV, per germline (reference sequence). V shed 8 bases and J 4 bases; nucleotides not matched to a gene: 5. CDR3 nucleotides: TGTGCCAGCGGTGGGACAGGGTCCACCGGGGAGCTGTTTTTT. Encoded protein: CASGGTGSTGELFF.